A selection of T cell receptor beta chains follows, all from one sample in a study of T cells in Graves' hyperthyroidism and ophthalmopathy. Each CDR3 protein is one row after TCRdb ran MiXCR on the multiplex PCR reads. The table shows fewer than 650,000 distinct CDR3 sequences, with 11% to 15% occurring only once. Sequencing was carried out using blood. These receptors were collected from a woman between 18 and 29 years old with Graves' ophthalmopathy. Both conserved end residues are part of each CDR3. D genes are given only for firm matches. The size of a clone is reported for some rows only, either as once, few or many, or as a class for expanded clones.

J gene,D gene,V gene,CDR3 length,clone size,CDR3 protein,CDR3 DNA
TRBJ2-1,TRBD2,TRBV20-1,19,few,CSARVTGTSGRSSYNEQFF,TGCAGTGCTAGAGTCACCGGGACTAGCGGGAGGAGCTCCTACAATGAGCAGTTCTTC
TRBJ2-3,TRBD2,TRBV11-2,15,many,CASSPTAGAGDTQYF,TGTGCCAGCAGCCCTACTGCGGGAGCGGGAGATACGCAGTATTTT
TRBJ2-5,NA,TRBV6-5,15,many,CASSYARADQETQYF,TGTGCCAGCAGTTACGCTCGCGCGGACCAAGAGACCCAGTACTTC
TRBJ2-3,TRBD2,TRBV29-1,15,many,CSAGTSGLSTDTQYF,TGCAGCGCTGGGACTAGCGGGCTCTCCACAGATACGCAGTATTTT
TRBJ2-2,TRBD2,TRBV7-9,16,few,CASSFGLAGVNGELFF,TGTGCCAGCAGCTTCGGACTAGCGGGAGTTAACGGGGAGCTGTTTTTT
TRBJ2-1,TRBD2,TRBV4-1,19,few,CASSQDYQRETPSYNEQFF,TGCGCCAGCAGCCAAGATTATCAGCGGGAGACCCCCTCCTACAATGAGCAGTTCTTC
TRBJ2-1,NA,TRBV5-1,13,many,CASSFPDSTEQFF,TGCGCCAGCAGCTTCCCTGACAGCACAGAGCAGTTCTTC
TRBJ2-4,NA,TRBV4-1,16,NA,CASSQGAGTNKNIQYF,TGCGCCAGCAGCCAAGGCGCCGGGACCAATAAAAACATTCAGTACTTC
TRBJ2-7,NA,TRBV12-3/TRBV12-4,12,many,CASGSNSDEQYF,TGTGCCAGCGGGTCCAACTCGGACGAGCAGTACTTC
TRBJ2-2,NA,TRBV2,15,many,CASKESLRGRGELFF,TGTGCCAGCAAGGAATCGCTGCGAGGGCGAGGGGAGCTGTTTTTT
TRBJ2-2,NA,TRBV19,15,few,CASSWTQGDTGELFF,TGTGCCAGTAGTTGGACACAGGGCGACACCGGGGAGCTGTTTTTT
TRBJ2-1,NA,TRBV6-2/TRBV6-3,14,NA,CASRTQQVYNEQFF,TGTGCCAGCAGAACTCAACAGGTATACAATGAGCAGTTCTTC
TRBJ1-1,NA,TRBV24-1,13,many,CATGTTENTEAFF,TGTGCCACCGGGACCACCGAGAACACTGAAGCTTTCTTT
TRBJ2-2,NA,TRBV7-3,14,many,CASSLISVTGELFF,TGTGCCAGCAGCTTAATTTCCGTCACCGGGGAGCTGTTTTTT
TRBJ2-2,TRBD2,TRBV11-3,16,many,CASSLEAGGNTGELFF,TGTGCCAGCAGCTTGGAAGCGGGAGGGAACACCGGGGAGCTGTTTTTT
TRBJ2-1,TRBD2,TRBV5-1,16,NA,CASRSELLAGHNEQFF,TGCGCCAGCAGATCGGAGTTACTAGCGGGACACAATGAGCAGTTCTTC
TRBJ1-3,TRBD1,TRBV30,12,NA,CAWRQTGGLVYF,TGTGCCTGGAGACAGACAGGGGGCTTGGTATATTTT
TRBJ1-6,TRBD1,TRBV30,13,many,CAWSGQGSSPLHF,TGTGCCTGGAGTGGACAGGGGAGTTCACCCCTCCACTTT
TRBJ2-7,NA,TRBV4-1,19,NA,CASSPHPLGAGPFAYEQYF,TGCGCCAGTAGCCCTCATCCCCTCGGGGCGGGACCGTTCGCCTACGAGCAGTACTTC
TRBJ1-5,TRBD1,TRBV28,17,once,CASSFGTGWWSNQPQHF,TGTGCCAGCAGTTTCGGGACAGGGTGGTGGAGCAATCAGCCCCAGCATTTT
TRBJ2-7,TRBD2,TRBV11-1,16,many,CASSLTLAGGSYEQYF,TGTGCCAGCAGCTTAACACTAGCGGGAGGTTCCTACGAGCAGTACTTC
TRBJ1-2,NA,TRBV18,14,many,CASSLYRVGDGYTF,TGTGCCAGCTCACTATACAGGGTCGGCGATGGCTACACCTTC
TRBJ2-7,NA,TRBV27,16,many,CASRLTPGTGLIEQYF,TGTGCCAGCAGATTGACCCCCGGGACTGGACTTATTGAGCAGTACTTC
TRBJ2-5,TRBD1,TRBV7-9,14,many,CASSLDRAQETQYF,TGTGCCAGCAGCTTGGACAGGGCTCAAGAGACCCAGTACTTC
TRBJ1-5,NA,TRBV6-2/TRBV6-3,15,many,CASSRSGSGNQPQHF,TGTGCCAGCAGCCGCTCAGGGTCGGGCAATCAGCCCCAGCATTTT
TRBJ2-5,TRBD2,TRBV10-3,16,many,CAIRSGTSGRGETQYF,TGTGCCATCAGATCCGGGACTAGCGGGAGAGGGGAGACCCAGTACTTC
TRBJ2-2,NA,TRBV27,17,few,CASSLSLGRVNTGELFF,TGTGCCAGCAGTTTATCGTTAGGACGGGTGAACACCGGGGAGCTGTTTTTT
TRBJ2-2,NA,TRBV12-3/TRBV12-4,14,NA,CASSSTGGAGELFF,TGTGCCAGCAGTTCAACAGGAGGTGCCGGGGAGCTGTTTTTT
TRBJ1-4,TRBD1,TRBV2,14,many,CASSATGGGEKLFF,TGTGCCAGCAGTGCTACAGGGGGCGGCGAAAAACTGTTTTTT